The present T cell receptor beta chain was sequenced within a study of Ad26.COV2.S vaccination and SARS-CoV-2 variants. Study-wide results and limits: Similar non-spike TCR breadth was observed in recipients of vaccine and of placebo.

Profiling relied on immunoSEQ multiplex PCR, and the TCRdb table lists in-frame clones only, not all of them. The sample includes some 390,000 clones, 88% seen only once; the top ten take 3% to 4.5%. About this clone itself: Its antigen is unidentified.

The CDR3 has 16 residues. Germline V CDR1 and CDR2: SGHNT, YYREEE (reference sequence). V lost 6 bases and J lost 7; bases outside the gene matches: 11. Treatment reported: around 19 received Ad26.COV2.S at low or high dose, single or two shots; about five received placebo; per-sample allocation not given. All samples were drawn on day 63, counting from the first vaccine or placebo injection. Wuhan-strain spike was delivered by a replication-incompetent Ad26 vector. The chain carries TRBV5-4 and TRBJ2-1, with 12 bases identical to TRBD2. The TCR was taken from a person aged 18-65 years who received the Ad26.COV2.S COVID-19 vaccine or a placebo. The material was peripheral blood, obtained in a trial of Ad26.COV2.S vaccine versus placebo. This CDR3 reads CASNLPSGGAGNEQFF. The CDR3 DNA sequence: TGTGCCAGCAACCTACCTAGCGGGGGGGCTGGTAATGAGCAGTTCTTC.